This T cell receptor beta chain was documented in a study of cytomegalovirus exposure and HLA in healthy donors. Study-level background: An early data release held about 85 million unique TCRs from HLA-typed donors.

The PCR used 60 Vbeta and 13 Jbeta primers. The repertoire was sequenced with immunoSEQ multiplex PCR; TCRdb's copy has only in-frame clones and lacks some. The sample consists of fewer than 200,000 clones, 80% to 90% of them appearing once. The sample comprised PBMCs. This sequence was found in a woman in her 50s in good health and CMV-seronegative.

CDR3 loop: CASSQDIGRSEQYF. CDR3 sequence (DNA): TGCGCCAGCAGCCAAGATATTGGTAGAAGCGAGCAGTACTTC. The chain couples TRBV4-3 to TRBJ2-7; D is unresolved. V lost 0 bases and J lost 6, with 12 bases in between. The CDR3 has 14 residues. Per the germline V gene, CDR1 is LGHNA and CDR2 is YSLEER.